These 5 T cell receptor beta chains share one sample of origin, sequenced in a study of T cells in Graves' hyperthyroidism and ophthalmopathy. RNA transcripts were the template for amplifying TCR beta CDR3 regions. Carried out on the TCR CDR3, a first-round RT-PCR used the HTBI primer set. A single record per CDR3 protein comes from TCRdb applying MiXCR to the multiplex PCR reads. The table shows about 580,000 distinct CDR3 sequences, with approximately 15% occurring only once. The sample was blood. These TCRs come from a woman aged 25-40 years with Graves' hyperthyroidism that later progressed to Graves' ophthalmopathy.

The sample holds one count of this clonotype. A much larger clone differs from this one at a single base, so this may be a read error. The rearrangement uses TRBV25-1 and TRBJ2-1; 12 bases agree with TRBD2. The CDR3 is 15 amino acids. The V and J ends lost 5 bases and 13 bases, in that order; junction bases with no gene match: 12. Germline CDR1 MGHDK, CDR2 SYGVNS. The CDR3, as DNA: TGTGCCAGCAGTACCCTAGCGGGAGGGCGGGAGACCCAGTTCTTC. As protein: CASSTLAGGRETQFF.

This clonotype was counted many times. J is TRBJ2-3 and V is TRBV5-5; D not resolved. CDR3 size: 11 residues. Between the trimmed V and J ends, which lost 6 bases and 6 bases, there was a span of 8 bases. Germline CDR1 reads SGHKS; CDR2 reads YYEKEE (reference sequence). The CDR3 region is CASTLPDTQYF. Here the CDR3 DNA reads TGTGCCAGCACCTTACCCGATACGCAGTATTTT.

The sample holds many counts of this clonotype. The rearrangement links TRBV30 to TRBJ2-1; D perhaps matches TRBD1 (5 bases). Between the trimmed V and J ends, which lost 2 bases and 9 bases, there was a span of 11 bases. From germline, CDR1 is GTSNPN and CDR2 SVGIG (reference sequence). The CDR3 consists of 12 residues. In nucleotides, the CDR3 is TGTGCCTGGAGTAGGGGCCCCAGTGAGCAGTTCTTC. This gives the protein CAWSRGPSEQFF.

Here the CDR3 DNA reads TGTGCCAGCAGCCAAGTAGAAGGGAATTCACCCCTCCACTTT. Translation: CASSQVEGNSPLHF. J is TRBJ1-6 and V is TRBV3-1; D is undetermined. Germline V gene sequence: CDR1 LGHDT, CDR2 YNNKEL (reference sequence). This CDR3 has 14 residues. With 1 base removed from V and 7 bases from J, the gap between germline ends came to 8 bases.

This clonotype was seen ten or more times. The genes are TRBV19 and TRBJ2-1; no definite D call. V lost 6 bases, J lost 10 bases, and 13 bases lay in between. The CDR3 is 12 residues long. Germline V gives CDR1 LNHDA, CDR2 SQIVND (reference sequence). The CDR3 is CASRPNAGEQFF. Written as DNA, the CDR3 is TGTGCCAGTAGGCCGAACGCCGGGGAGCAGTTCTTC.